The clone carrying this TCR beta chain was counted only a few times. Its antigen is still unknown. This specimen belongs to a study of T cell repertoires in cytomegalovirus infection. Turning to the study itself: Recently identified HLA-C-restricted CMV epitopes and well-studied HLA-B-restricted CMV epitopes were used by the study.

TCRdb reanalysed the reads using MiXCR and keeps one entry per CDR3 protein. Among hundreds of thousands of distinct CDR3 sequences listed, about 33% were seen once. Whole-study results and caveats: The study identified carriers of CMV plus the relevant HLA from cumulative public TCR beta family frequency.

V shed 2 bases and J shed 6 bases, with 9 bases lying between them. There are 13 residues in the CDR3. Sequencing was performed on cultured PBMCs, taken from culture after CMV antigen stimulation. This sequence joins TRBV12-3 or TRBV12-4 and TRBJ2-3; D is uncertain. This TCR was sampled from a human donor in good health (CMV status not recorded). Some clones in this sample may be carry-over from other donors' samples. The CDR3 loop is CASSLSAADTQYF. The CDR3 coding sequence is TGTGCCAGCAGTTTATCCGCCGCCGATACGCAGTATTTT.